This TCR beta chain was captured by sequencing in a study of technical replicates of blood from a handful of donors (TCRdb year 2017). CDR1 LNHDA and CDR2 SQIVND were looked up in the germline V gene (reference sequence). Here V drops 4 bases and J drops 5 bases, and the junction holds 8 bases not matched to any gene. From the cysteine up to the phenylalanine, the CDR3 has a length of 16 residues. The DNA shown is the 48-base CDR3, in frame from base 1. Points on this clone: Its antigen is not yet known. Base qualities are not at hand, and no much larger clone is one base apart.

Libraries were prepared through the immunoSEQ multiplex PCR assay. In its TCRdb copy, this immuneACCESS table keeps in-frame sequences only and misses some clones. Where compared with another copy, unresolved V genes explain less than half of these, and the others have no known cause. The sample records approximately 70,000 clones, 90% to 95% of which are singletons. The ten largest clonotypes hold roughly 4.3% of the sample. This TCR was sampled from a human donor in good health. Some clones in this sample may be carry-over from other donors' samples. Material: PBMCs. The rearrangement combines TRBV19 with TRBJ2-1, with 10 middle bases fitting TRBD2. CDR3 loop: CASSRGTSADDNEQFF. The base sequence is TGTGCCAGTAGTAGGGGGACTAGCGCGGACGACAATGAGCAGTTCTTC.